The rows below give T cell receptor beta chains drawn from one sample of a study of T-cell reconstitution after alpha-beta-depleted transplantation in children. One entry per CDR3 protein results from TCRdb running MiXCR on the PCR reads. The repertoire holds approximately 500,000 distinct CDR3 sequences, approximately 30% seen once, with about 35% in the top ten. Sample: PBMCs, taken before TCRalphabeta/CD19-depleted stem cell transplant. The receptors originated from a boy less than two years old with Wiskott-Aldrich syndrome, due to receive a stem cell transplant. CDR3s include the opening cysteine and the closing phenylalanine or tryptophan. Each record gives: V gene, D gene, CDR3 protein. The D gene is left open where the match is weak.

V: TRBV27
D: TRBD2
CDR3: CASSPSSGGLYYEQYF

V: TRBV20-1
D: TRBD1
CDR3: CSAPRGQGLVGYTF

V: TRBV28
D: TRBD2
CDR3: CASNWGGSSYNEQFF

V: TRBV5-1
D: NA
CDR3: CASSLDGTRSSYNEQFF

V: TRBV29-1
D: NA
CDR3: CSVGTGAEFF

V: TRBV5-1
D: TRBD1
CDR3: CASSNLRDSGLFSDSMGTEAFF

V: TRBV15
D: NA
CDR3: CATSRTRNYGYTF

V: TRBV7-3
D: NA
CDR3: CASSLTYRASSGANVLTF

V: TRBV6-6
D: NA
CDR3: CASSPQGSDGYTF

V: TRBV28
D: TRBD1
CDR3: CASSLGTGSMAQYF

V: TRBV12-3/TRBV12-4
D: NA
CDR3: CASSLSRGGETQYF

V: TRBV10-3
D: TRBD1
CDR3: CAISRGQMTTNEKLFF

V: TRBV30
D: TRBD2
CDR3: CAWAQQREWNEQFF

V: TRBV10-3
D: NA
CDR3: CAISDLGGGKLFF

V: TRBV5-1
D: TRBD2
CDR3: CASSLYGTSGLTGELFF

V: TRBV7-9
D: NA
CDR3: CASSGHRVFNEQFF

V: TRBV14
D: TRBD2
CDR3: CASSLGSGRLTGELFF

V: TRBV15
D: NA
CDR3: CATSYRWAGGYEQYF

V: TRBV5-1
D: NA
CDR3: CASSLDGSRGDEQYF

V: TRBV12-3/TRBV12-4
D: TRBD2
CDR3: CASSPRRGLGETYEQYF

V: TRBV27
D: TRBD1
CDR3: CASSLGTGVNGYTF

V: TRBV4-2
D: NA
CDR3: CASSQRRDTEKLFF

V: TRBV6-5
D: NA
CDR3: CASSYSISDTEAFF

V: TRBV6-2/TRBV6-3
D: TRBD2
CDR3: CASSYSGFSTLAGGRYNEQFF

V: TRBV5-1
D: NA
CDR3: CASSLGGPVGELFF

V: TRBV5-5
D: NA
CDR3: CASRSRSRDSPLHF

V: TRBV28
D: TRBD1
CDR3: CASRNDRDYTGELFF

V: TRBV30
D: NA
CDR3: CAWGRASVSTDTQYF

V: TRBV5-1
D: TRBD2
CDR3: CASSLSSSGISGANVLTF

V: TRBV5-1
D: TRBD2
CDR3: CASSLIAGGPFNEQFF

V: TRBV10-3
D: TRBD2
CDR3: CAISVGTSSYNEQFF

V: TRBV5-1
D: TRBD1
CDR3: CASSDRDRLNYGYTF

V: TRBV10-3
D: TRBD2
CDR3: CAISALARRDTQYF

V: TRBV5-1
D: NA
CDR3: CASTSGPPHEQYF

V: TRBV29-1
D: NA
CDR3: CSVDAGYTGELFF

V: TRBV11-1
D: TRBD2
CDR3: CASQSWAGAETQYF

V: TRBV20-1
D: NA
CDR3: CSARTSWLSYNEQFF

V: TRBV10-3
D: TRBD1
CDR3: CAISDKTGGNSPLHF

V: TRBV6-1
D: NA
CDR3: CASSEDVGDTQYF

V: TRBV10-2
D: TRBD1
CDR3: CASREKQGTTGELFF

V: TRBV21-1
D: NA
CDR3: CASSKVGRIAPSGANVLTF

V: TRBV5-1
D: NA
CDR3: CASSFLIEGSPTEAFF

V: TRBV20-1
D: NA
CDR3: CSARGGDYNSPLHF

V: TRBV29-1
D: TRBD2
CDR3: CSVTSGRVLDEQFF

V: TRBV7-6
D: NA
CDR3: CASSLARSLQETQYF

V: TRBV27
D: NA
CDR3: CASSFRPGNEKLFF

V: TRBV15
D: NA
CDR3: CATSRSPSSDSYNEQFF

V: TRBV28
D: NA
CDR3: CASSFDLNSPLHF

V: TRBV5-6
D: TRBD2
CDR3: CASSLFWREFSYNEQFF

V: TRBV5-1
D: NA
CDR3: CASSLYSIRFSDGELFF

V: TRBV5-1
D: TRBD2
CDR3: CASSFSGRDTDTQYF

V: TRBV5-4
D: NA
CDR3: CASSLGTSTNYGYTF

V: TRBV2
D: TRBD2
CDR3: CASRHDSGSSFF